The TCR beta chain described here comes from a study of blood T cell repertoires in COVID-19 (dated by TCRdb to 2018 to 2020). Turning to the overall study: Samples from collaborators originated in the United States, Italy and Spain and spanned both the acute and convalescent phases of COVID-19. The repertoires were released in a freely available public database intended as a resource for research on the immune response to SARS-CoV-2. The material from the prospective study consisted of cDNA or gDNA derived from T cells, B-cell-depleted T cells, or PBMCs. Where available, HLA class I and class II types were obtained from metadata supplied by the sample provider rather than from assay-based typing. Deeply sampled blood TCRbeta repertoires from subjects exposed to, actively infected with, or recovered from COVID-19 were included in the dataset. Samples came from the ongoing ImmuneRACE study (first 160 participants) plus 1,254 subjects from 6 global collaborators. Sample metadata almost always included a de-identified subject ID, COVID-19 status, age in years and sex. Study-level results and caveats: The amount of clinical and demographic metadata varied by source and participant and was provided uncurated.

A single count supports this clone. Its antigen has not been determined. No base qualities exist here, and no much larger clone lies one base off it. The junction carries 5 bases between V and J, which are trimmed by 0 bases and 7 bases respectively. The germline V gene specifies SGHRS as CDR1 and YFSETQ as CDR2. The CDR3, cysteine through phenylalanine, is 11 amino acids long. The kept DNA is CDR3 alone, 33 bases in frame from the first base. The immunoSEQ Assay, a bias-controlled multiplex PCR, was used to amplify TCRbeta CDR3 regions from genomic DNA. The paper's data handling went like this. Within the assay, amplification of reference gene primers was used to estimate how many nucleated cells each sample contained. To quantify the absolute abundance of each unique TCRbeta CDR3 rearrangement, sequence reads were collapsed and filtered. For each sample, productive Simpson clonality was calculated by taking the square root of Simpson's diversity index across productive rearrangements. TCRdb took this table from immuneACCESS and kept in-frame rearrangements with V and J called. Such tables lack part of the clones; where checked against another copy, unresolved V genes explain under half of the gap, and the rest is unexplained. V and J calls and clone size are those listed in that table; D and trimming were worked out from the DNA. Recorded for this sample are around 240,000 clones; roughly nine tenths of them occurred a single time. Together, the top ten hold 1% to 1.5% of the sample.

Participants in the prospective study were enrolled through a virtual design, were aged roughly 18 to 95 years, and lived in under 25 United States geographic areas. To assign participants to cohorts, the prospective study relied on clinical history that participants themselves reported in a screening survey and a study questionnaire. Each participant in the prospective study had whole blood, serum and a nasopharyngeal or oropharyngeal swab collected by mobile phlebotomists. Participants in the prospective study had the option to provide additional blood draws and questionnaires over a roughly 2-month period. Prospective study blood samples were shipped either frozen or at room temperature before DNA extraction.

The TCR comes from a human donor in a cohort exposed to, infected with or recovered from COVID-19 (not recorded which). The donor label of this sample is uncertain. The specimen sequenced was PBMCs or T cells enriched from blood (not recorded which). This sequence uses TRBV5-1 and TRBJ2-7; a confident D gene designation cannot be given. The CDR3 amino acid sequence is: CASSLDQEQYF. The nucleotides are TGCGCCAGCAGCTTGGATCAAGAGCAGTACTTC.